The 19 T cell receptor beta chains below were found in one sample sequenced in a study of T-cell reconstitution after alpha-beta-depleted transplantation in children. Using unique molecular identifiers, the investigators prepared the TCRbeta library. TCRdb redid the calling of the PCR reads with MiXCR, one entry per CDR3 protein. The sample yields about 110,000 distinct CDR3 sequences, 5.5% to 7% seen once. Sequenced here: PBMCs, mostly from graft donor cells, sampled 360 days after TCRalphabeta/CD19-depleted stem cell transplant. These receptors came from a male patient aged 2-15 years who had a stem cell transplant for acute lymphoblastic leukemia, so the T cells may come from the graft donor.

This clonotype was seen ten or more times. The chain couples TRBV7-9 to TRBJ2-5; D is uncertain. This CDR3 is 15 amino acids long. Germline CDR1 is SEHNR and CDR2 is FQNEAQ (reference sequence). Between the trimmed V and J ends, which lost 0 bases and 4 bases, there was a span of 12 bases. The CDR3 DNA reads TGTGCCAGCAGCTTAGCGCTAGAGAGCATAGAGACCCAGTACTTC. As protein: CASSLALESIETQYF.

The chain combines TRBV6-5 with TRBJ1-5; D gene ambiguous. In germline, CDR1 is MNHEY, CDR2 SVGAGI. This CDR3 has 14 amino acids. Trimming cost V 2 bases and J 7 bases, with 12 bases left between them. The CDR3 sequence is CASSYVGVDQPQHF. As DNA, the CDR3 is TGTGCCAGCAGTTACGTCGGGGTGGACCAGCCCCAGCATTTT.

In this sample, this clonotype turned up many times. J is TRBJ2-3 and V is TRBV2; TRBD1 aligns across 9 bases. V dropped 6 bases and J dropped 1; count of bases not matched to a gene: 5. The CDR3 runs to 15 residues. Per germline, CDR1 SNHLY and CDR2 FYNNEI. The chain's CDR3 is CASRPGQGGTDTQYF. CDR3 bases: TGTGCCAGCAGGCCGGGACAGGGAGGCACAGATACGCAGTATTTT.

This clonotype was detected ten times or more. This rearrangement joins TRBV7-9 to TRBJ2-3; 8 bases are a match to TRBD1. This CDR3 region has 15 residues. Trimming cost V 3 bases and J 4 bases; bases outside gene matches: 6. CDR1 is SEHNR and CDR2 is FQNEAQ in the germline V gene (reference sequence). The CDR3 DNA reads as TGTGCCAGCAGCTTCACGGGACAGGCAGCAGATACGCAGTATTTT. Translated: CASSFTGQAADTQYF.

This sequence joins TRBV7-9 and TRBJ2-5; D may be TRBD1 (6 bases). Trimming shortened V by 7 bases and J by 2 bases, and 14 bases separated the two germline ends. The V gene's germline CDR1 is SEHNR and CDR2 FQNEAQ (reference sequence). The CDR3 totals 14 residues. The DNA of the CDR3 is TGTGCCAGCAACCCTTGGACAGCTCAAGAGACCCAGTACTTC. Protein: CASNPWTAQETQYF.

There are many counts of this clonotype. V is TRBV4-3 and J is TRBJ2-3, with 9 bases fitting TRBD2. The trim removed 4 bases at V and 0 bases at J, leaving 2 bases unmatched. Germline V CDR1 and CDR2: LGHNA, YSLEER. This CDR3 contains 15 residues. The CDR3 DNA sequence: TGCGCCAGCAGCCTTAGCGGGAGTAGCACAGATACGCAGTATTTT. Translating gives CASSLSGSSTDTQYF.

This chain links TRBV28 with TRBJ1-2, with D tentatively TRBD1 (6 bases). The V end was cut by 11 bases, the J end by 5 bases, with 18 bases between. Germline assignment: CDR1 MDHEN and CDR2 SYDVKM. This CDR3 comprises 13 residues. In DNA form, the CDR3 reads TGTGCCCTGGGGGCAGGGCGAGTTTATGGCTACACCTTC. It encodes CALGAGRVYGYTF.

This clonotype appeared a few times. The chain links TRBV7-9 to TRBJ2-7; D possibly corresponds to TRBD1 (5 bases). The V and J ends lost 5 bases and 12 bases respectively, with 14 bases between them. The CDR3 extends over 11 amino acids. Germline V gene lookup returns CDR1 SEHNR and CDR2 FQNEAQ (reference sequence). The CDR3 loop is CASSGRESPYF. CDR3 coding DNA: TGTGCCAGCAGCGGCAGGGAATCCCCGTACTTC.

This clonotype came up many times. The V and J genes are TRBV12-3 or TRBV12-4 and TRBJ2-5; 9 bases are shared with TRBD2. The CDR3 loop spans 15 amino acids. The trim removed 3 bases at V and 1 base at J, leaving 3 bases unmatched. The CDR3 coding sequence is TGTGCCAGCAGTTTGAGCGGGGGGAGCCAAGAGACCCAGTACTTC. This translates into CASSLSGGSQETQYF.

This clonotype has more than one count but fewer than ten. The chain is built from TRBV4-3 and TRBJ1-5, with a tentative D call TRBD1 (6 bases). CDR1 is LGHNA and CDR2 is YSLEER in the germline V gene. V was shortened by 0 bases and J by 1 base, with 10 bases between the two germline ends. The CDR3 covers 16 residues. CDR3 residues: CASSQDYRASNQPQHF. Written as DNA, the CDR3 is TGCGCCAGCAGCCAAGATTACAGGGCAAGCAATCAGCCCCAGCATTTT.

This clonotype was counted ten times or more. This sequence joins TRBV5-1 and TRBJ2-7; TRBD2 agrees at 12 bases. The CDR3 runs to 15 residues. J gave up 1 base and V 4 bases, and 3 bases lay outside the gene matches. Germline CDR1 SGHRS, CDR2 YFSETQ. The CDR3 sequence is CASSILAGGSYEQYF. CDR3 DNA sequence: TGCGCCAGCAGCATACTAGCGGGGGGATCCTACGAGCAGTACTTC.

This clonotype was counted many times. The J gene is TRBJ2-3, the V gene TRBV12-3 or TRBV12-4; 11 nucleotides align to TRBD1. This CDR3 comprises 15 residues. Trimming took 6 bases from V and 6 from J; bases not matched to a gene: 8. The CDR3, as DNA: TGTGCCAGCAGGATAGGACAGGGGGCGACCGATACGCAGTATTTT. Its protein is CASRIGQGATDTQYF.

V gene TRBV6-2 or TRBV6-3 combines with J gene TRBJ2-6; 7 bases agree with TRBD1. Looked up from germline, CDR1 is MNHEY and CDR2 is SVGEGT. V lost 7 bases, J lost 2 bases, and 11 bases stayed unmatched. This CDR3 region has 17 residues. The CDR3 region has the DNA TGTGCCAGCAAAAGTCCTCCCGGACAGGCTGGGGCCAACGTCCTGACTTTC. Translating gives CASKSPPGQAGANVLTF.

The chain has TRBV9 and TRBJ2-2; D is possibly TRBD1 (5 bases). V was clipped by 4 bases and J by 0 bases, with 16 bases between them. The CDR3 length is 17 residues. Germline lookup yields CDR1 SGDLS and CDR2 YYNGEE. Written as DNA, the CDR3 is TGTGCCAGCAGCACCCGTTTCCGCAGGGCGAACACCGGGGAGCTGTTTTTT. Residues: CASSTRFRRANTGELFF.

CDR3 in DNA: TGTGCCAGCAGTTTACAGGTTTTCGGTGGCTACACCTTC. Its translation is CASSLQVFGGYTF. This chain links TRBV28 with TRBJ1-2; D unclear. Germline CDR1 is MDHEN and CDR2 is SYDVKM. The CDR3 consists of 13 residues. The germline V and J ends were trimmed by 2 bases and 7 bases, with 11 bases remaining between them.

On this clonotype: A read error is possible here, since a much larger clone lies one base away. The gene calls are TRBV20-1 and TRBJ2-1, with 12 bases that match TRBD2. Germline values: CDR1 DFQATT, CDR2 SNEGSKA (reference sequence). The CDR3 sequence is 16 residues long. The CDR3 loop is CCARDPSGGAWDEQFF. In DNA form, the CDR3 reads TGCTGTGCTAGAGATCCTAGCGGGGGGGCCTGGGATGAGCAGTTCTTC.

This clonotype was picked up a small number of times. This chain uses TRBV5-1 with TRBJ1-2, with 7 nucleotides matching TRBD1. This CDR3 comprises 12 residues. Germline loops: CDR1 SGHRS, CDR2 YFSETQ. V gave up 4 bases and J gave up 8 bases; unmatched junction bases: 5. CDR3 sequence reads: CASSGGGRGYTF. The CDR3 nucleotides read TGCGCCAGCAGCGGAGGGGGCCGAGGCTACACCTTC.

The sample holds a few counts of this clonotype. This sequence joins TRBV6-2 or TRBV6-3 and TRBJ2-7, with 7 nucleotides matching TRBD1. The J segment lost 5 bases and the V segment lost 5 bases, leaving 6 bases of the junction unmatched. The CDR3 is 13 amino acids. Germline-derived CDR1 and CDR2 are MNHEY and SVGEGT. The CDR3 nucleotides are TGTGCCAGCAGTCGTACTACAGGGGACGAGCAGTACTTC. Translation gives CASSRTTGDEQYF.

The CDR3 here is CSVQGAAVTDTQYF. In DNA, the CDR3 is TGCAGCGTTCAGGGGGCCGCCGTCACAGATACGCAGTATTTT. The rearrangement uses TRBV29-1 and TRBJ2-3, with 8 bases aligning to TRBD1. In germline, CDR1 is SQVTM, CDR2 ANQGSEA. The CDR3 is 14 residues long. Trimming cost V 5 bases and J 2 bases; bases outside gene matches: 6.